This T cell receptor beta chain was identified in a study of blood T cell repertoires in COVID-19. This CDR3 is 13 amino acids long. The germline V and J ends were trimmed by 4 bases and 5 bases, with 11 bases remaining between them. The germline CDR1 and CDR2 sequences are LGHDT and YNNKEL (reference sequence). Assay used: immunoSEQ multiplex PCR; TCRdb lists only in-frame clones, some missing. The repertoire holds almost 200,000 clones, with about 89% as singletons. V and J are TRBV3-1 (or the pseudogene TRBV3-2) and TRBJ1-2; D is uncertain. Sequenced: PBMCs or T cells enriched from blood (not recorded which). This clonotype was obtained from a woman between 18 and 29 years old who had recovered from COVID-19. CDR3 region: CASSRHGEYGYTF. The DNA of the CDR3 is TGTGCCAGCAGCCGACACGGGGAATATGGCTACACCTTC.